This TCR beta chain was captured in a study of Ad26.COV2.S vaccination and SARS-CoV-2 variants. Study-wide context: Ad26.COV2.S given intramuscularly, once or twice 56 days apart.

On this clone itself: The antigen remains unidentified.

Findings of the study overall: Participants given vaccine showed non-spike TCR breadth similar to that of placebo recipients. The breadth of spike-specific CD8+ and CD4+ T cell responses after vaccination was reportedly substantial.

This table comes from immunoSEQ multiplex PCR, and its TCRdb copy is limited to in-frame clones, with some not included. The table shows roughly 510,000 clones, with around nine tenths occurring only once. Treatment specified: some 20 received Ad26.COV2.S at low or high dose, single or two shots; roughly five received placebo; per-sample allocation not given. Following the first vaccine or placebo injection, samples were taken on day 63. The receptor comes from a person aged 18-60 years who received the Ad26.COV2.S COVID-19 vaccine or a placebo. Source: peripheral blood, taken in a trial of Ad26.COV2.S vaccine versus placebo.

This CDR3 is CAISDAGATAYNEQFF. The CDR3 bases are TGTGCCATCAGTGATGCTGGGGCCACCGCCTACAATGAGCAGTTCTTC. The chain is built from TRBV10-3 and TRBJ2-1, with D maybe TRBD1 (5 bases). The CDR3 extends over 16 amino acids. Germline values: CDR1 ENHRY, CDR2 SYGVKD. Trimming took 3 bases from V and 2 from J, leaving 14 bases between them.